Following are 9 T cell receptor beta chains from one sample sequenced in a study of blood T cell repertoires in COVID-19. Measured with immunoSEQ multiplex PCR; TCRdb has only the in-frame clones, and not every one. The sample has over 200,000 clones; around 86% are singletons. Sequences were obtained from peripheral blood. These receptors originate from a middle-aged man who had recovered from COVID-19.

The CDR3 DNA reads as TGCGCCAGCAGTCGTTCGGATTGGAGGGGGCGAATTCACGAGCAGTACTTC. It yields the protein CASSRSDWRGRIHEQYF. This rearrangement joins TRBV23-1 to TRBJ2-7; possibly TRBD1 for D (7 bases). TRBV23-1 belongs to the ORF category, with a function that is uncertain. The length of the CDR3 is 17 residues. V dropped 4 bases and J dropped 5 bases, with 24 bases sitting between them.

CDR3 nucleotides: TGTGCCAGCAGCCCGAGCGGGGGCTCTCACAATGAGCAGTTCTTC. It codes for CASSPSGGSHNEQFF. This sequence joins TRBV7-9 and TRBJ2-1; 8 bases fit TRBD2. V gave up 5 bases and J gave up 5 bases; unmatched junction bases: 8. CDR1 is SEHNR and CDR2 is FQNEAQ in the germline V gene (reference sequence). The length of the CDR3 is 15 residues.

The chain carries TRBV13 and TRBJ2-5; maybe TRBD1 (5 bases). The length of the CDR3 is 14 residues. The germline V gene encodes CDR1 PRHDT and CDR2 FYEKMQ (reference sequence). Trimming removed 7 bases at V and 2 bases at J, with 14 bases between. DNA of the CDR3: TGTGCCAGCACAAAAAGGGGCAGACAAGAGACCCAGTACTTC. Translating gives CASTKRGRQETQYF.

This rearrangement joins TRBV6-6 to TRBJ1-4; 11 positions agree with TRBD1. Germline V gene sequence: CDR1 MNHNY, CDR2 SVGAGI (reference sequence). J gave up 5 bases and V 6 bases, and 8 bases lay outside the gene matches. The CDR3 runs to 16 residues. CDR3 sequence: CASSRTGGGKNEKLFF. As DNA, the CDR3 is TGTGCCAGCAGCCGGACAGGGGGCGGAAAGAATGAAAAACTGTTTTTT.

The rearrangement uses TRBV7-9 and TRBJ1-5; 8 nucleotides line up with TRBD1. Germline V gives CDR1 SEHNR, CDR2 FQNEAQ (reference sequence). The CDR3 covers 14 residues. The V gene end was trimmed by 4 bases and the J gene end by 4 bases; junction bases not matched to a gene: 3. The DNA of the CDR3 is TGTGCCAGCAGCTCAGACAGGGGTAATCAGCCCCAGCATTTT. This gives the protein CASSSDRGNQPQHF.

Regarding this clone: Other nucleotide sequences in the sample specify the same CDR3. J is TRBJ2-5 and V is TRBV4-3; 7 bases are shared with TRBD2. Unmatched junction bases numbered 6, after V lost 1 base and J lost 4 bases. Per germline, CDR1 LGHNA and CDR2 YSLEER. CDR3 length equals 15 residues. CDR3 DNA sequence: TGCGCCAGCAGCCAAGGGGTGGGGGGGTCAGAGACCCAGTACTTC. Amino acids: CASSQGVGGSETQYF.

The V call is TRBV7-9, the J call TRBJ2-3; 8 bases agree with TRBD2. J was trimmed by 1 base and V by 3 bases; bases with no gene match: 3. The CDR3 runs to 15 residues. Germline V gene sequence: CDR1 SEHNR, CDR2 FQNEAQ (reference sequence). The CDR3 protein is CASSFTSGRTDTQYF. The CDR3 DNA is TGTGCCAGCAGCTTTACTAGCGGACGCACAGATACGCAGTATTTT.

V usage is TRBV6-2 or TRBV6-3 and J usage is TRBJ2-4, with 7 bases matching TRBD1. CDR3 length equals 12 residues. The V gene's germline CDR1 is MNHEY and CDR2 SVGEGT. V shed 2 bases, J shed 15 bases, and the junction held 7 bases outside the gene matches. The chain's CDR3 is CASSYPDRLGYF. The CDR3 DNA is TGTGCCAGCAGTTACCCGGACAGGCTCGGGTACTTC.

The chain couples TRBV3-1 (or the pseudogene TRBV3-2) to TRBJ2-1; the D gene is possibly TRBD2 (6 bases). V was pared by 3 bases and J by 8 bases, with 23 bases between. CDR1 is LGHDT and CDR2 is YNNKEL in the germline V gene (reference sequence). The CDR3 sequence is 17 residues long. The CDR3 loop reads CASSQAAGPGLIYEQFF. The CDR3 DNA is TGTGCCAGCAGCCAGGCGGCCGGACCGGGACTTATCTATGAGCAGTTCTTC.